These T cell receptor beta chains were read from a single sample in a study of memory CD4+ T cells and cytomegalovirus serostatus. The table came from immunoSEQ multiplex PCR; TCRdb's copy has only in-frame clones and leaves some out. The repertoire includes about 64,000 clones, more than 70% of them detected once, and around 0.81% sits in the top ten. Input material: memory CD4+ T cells from blood. The receptor source for this set is an adult in good health and CMV-seronegative. CDR3s include the opening cysteine and the closing phenylalanine or tryptophan. The order of the fields is V gene, CDR3 length, clone size, J gene, D gene, CDR3 protein, CDR3 DNA. A D gene is named only where the DNA matches it firmly. Size is omitted from some rows. Given values are once, few, many or a class for expanded clones.

TRBV28	15	-	TRBJ2-5	TRBD2	CASSLLQGGKLAQYF	TGTGCCAGCAGTTTACTTCAGGGAGGGAAATTGGCCCAGTACTTC
TRBV29-1	15	-	TRBJ2-3	TRBD2	CSAIGAGGRTDTQYF	TGCAGCGCCATAGGGGCGGGGGGCCGCACAGATACGCAGTATTTT
TRBV2	14	-	TRBJ1-2	TRBD1	CASNERQGLRGYTF	TGTGCCAGCAACGAAAGACAGGGTCTTCGGGGCTACACCTTC
TRBV25-1	13	-	TRBJ1-5	-	CASSEGGGQPQHF	TGTGCCAGCAGTGAGGGGGGAGGGCAGCCCCAGCATTTT
TRBV10-3	12	few	TRBJ1-1	-	CAIGGENTEAFF	TGTGCCATCGGGGGGGAGAACACTGAAGCTTTCTTT
TRBV6-4	12	-	TRBJ2-1	-	CASSPQGNEQFF	TGTGCCAGCAGCCCCCAGGGAAATGAGCAGTTCTTC
TRBV7-8	16	-	TRBJ1-5	TRBD1	CASRAGGRSTESAQHF	TGTGCCAGCAGAGCAGGGGGGCGGAGTACGGAATCGGCCCAGCATTTT
TRBV5-1	14	-	TRBJ1-1	-	CASSLSVENTEAFF	TGCGCCAGCAGCTTGAGCGTAGAGAACACTGAAGCTTTCTTT
TRBV6-1	13	-	TRBJ2-3	-	CASSLDSADTQYF	TGTGCCAGCAGCTTGGACTCCGCAGATACGCAGTATTTT
TRBV5-1	16	once	TRBJ2-6	-	CASSRNPGQGANVLTF	TGCGCCAGCAGCCGTAATCCGGGACAAGGGGCCAACGTCCTGACTTTC
TRBV28	13	-	TRBJ2-1	TRBD1	CASRDRGRGEQFF	TGTGCCAGCAGAGACAGGGGGCGGGGTGAGCAGTTCTTC
TRBV6-5	14	-	TRBJ2-2	TRBD1	CASSTQGEAGELFF	TGTGCCAGCAGTACACAGGGGGAGGCCGGGGAGCTGTTTTTT
TRBV6-7	13	-	TRBJ2-7	TRBD1	CASRRDSSYEQYF	TGTGCCAGCAGGAGGGACAGTTCCTACGAGCAGTACTTC
TRBV27	13	-	TRBJ1-1	-	CASTSGHNTEAFF	TGTGCCAGCACCTCCGGACACAACACTGAAGCTTTCTTT
TRBV27	15	few	TRBJ2-1	TRBD1	CASSLWDSNYNEQFF	TGTGCCAGCAGTTTATGGGACAGTAATTACAATGAGCAGTTCTTC
TRBV7-9	18	once	TRBJ1-3	-	CASSSRRFSTSSGNTIYF	TGTGCCAGCAGCTCCCGTCGCTTTTCGACAAGCTCTGGAAACACCATATATTTT
TRBV28	19	once	TRBJ2-1	-	CASSARGGGTLVWGNEQFF	TGTGCCAGCAGCGCCCGGGGAGGGGGGACTCTAGTTTGGGGTAATGAGCAGTTCTTC
TRBV29-1	15	-	TRBJ2-6	-	CSVERQISGANVLTF	TGCAGCGTTGAACGGCAGATCTCTGGGGCCAACGTCCTGACTTTC
TRBV7-9	16	-	TRBJ2-7	-	CASSLEFYRAIGEQYF	TGTGCCAGCAGCTTAGAGTTTTACAGGGCTATAGGCGAGCAGTACTTC
TRBV7-2	12	-	TRBJ1-2	-	CASRRGDYGYTF	TGTGCCAGCAGAAGGGGTGACTATGGCTACACCTTC
TRBV6-1	10	-	TRBJ1-4	-	CASWNEKLFF	TGTGCCAGCTGGAATGAAAAACTGTTTTTT
TRBV5-8	13	-	TRBJ2-7	TRBD1	CASSFDRDYEQYF	TGTGCCAGCAGCTTCGACAGGGACTACGAGCAGTACTTC
TRBV10-3	15	-	TRBJ1-2	-	CAISDEGGIRYGYTF	TGTGCCATCAGTGACGAGGGAGGGATACGGTATGGCTACACCTTC
TRBV28	16	-	TRBJ2-3	TRBD1	CASSLTPTGGTDTQYF	TGTGCCAGCAGTCTCACCCCGACAGGGGGCACAGATACGCAGTATTTT
TRBV28	16	once	TRBJ2-5	TRBD1	CASSPGTGGVSGTQYF	TGTGCCAGCAGTCCGGGGACAGGGGGAGTGAGTGGGACCCAGTACTTC
TRBV9	15	-	TRBJ1-1	TRBD1	CASSPRQGRQEAAFF	TGTGCCAGCAGCCCTCGACAGGGACGGCAGGAGGCAGCTTTCTTT
TRBV12-5	17	few	TRBJ1-5	-	CASGLVSSGSVPQPQHF	TGTGCTAGTGGTTTGGTTTCATCGGGGTCGGTGCCGCAGCCCCAGCATTTT
TRBV6-5	15	once	TRBJ2-5	-	CASSYNIAVKETQYF	TGTGCCAGCAGTTACAACATAGCGGTTAAAGAGACCCAGTACTTC
TRBV2	12	-	TRBJ1-6	-	CASIQDNSPLHF	TGTGCCAGCATACAGGATAATTCACCCCTCCACTTT
TRBV19	16	-	TRBJ2-1	-	CASSIAVLSSYNEQFF	TGTGCCAGTAGTATAGCGGTCCTGAGCTCCTACAATGAGCAGTTCTTC
TRBV12-5	17	once	TRBJ1-2	TRBD1	CASGPTGTGAMLSGYTF	TGTGCTAGTGGACCTACCGGGACAGGGGCTATGCTTTCCGGCTACACCTTC
TRBV27	15	few	TRBJ1-5	-	CASSLSWGGNQPQHF	TGTGCCAGCAGTTTATCCTGGGGAGGCAATCAGCCCCAGCATTTT
TRBV18	14	few	TRBJ2-7	TRBD2	CASSGTSGDYEQYF	TGTGCCAGCTCCGGGACTAGCGGGGACTACGAGCAGTACTTC
TRBV7-9	13	-	TRBJ1-1	-	CASSQARDTEAFF	TGTGCCAGCAGCCAGGCCCGGGACACTGAAGCTTTCTTT
TRBV2	16	-	TRBJ1-4	TRBD1	CASSPGQGPSNEKLFF	TGTGCCAGCAGCCCCGGACAGGGCCCATCTAATGAAAAACTGTTTTTT
TRBV6-5	13	-	TRBJ2-7	-	CASGTGLTNEQYF	TGTGCCAGCGGCACAGGGTTAACGAACGAGCAGTACTTC
TRBV7-9	16	-	TRBJ2-3	TRBD2	CASSLEREVGTDTQYF	TGTGCCAGCAGCTTAGAGCGGGAGGTCGGCACAGATACGCAGTATTTT
TRBV7-9	16	-	TRBJ2-1	-	CASSPLGNPSYNEQFF	TGTGCCAGCAGCCCCCTGGGGAACCCATCCTACAATGAGCAGTTCTTC
TRBV2	13	-	TRBJ1-4	-	CASSRDTNEKLFF	TGTGCCAGCAGTCGGGACACTAATGAAAAACTGTTTTTT
TRBV2	14	-	TRBJ2-7	TRBD1	CASSEASDRGEQYF	TGTGCCAGCAGTGAAGCGTCAGACAGGGGCGAGCAGTACTTC
TRBV6-4	17	-	TRBJ1-4	-	CASSTRDKTHVNEKLFF	TGTGCCAGCAGTACCCGGGACAAAACCCACGTTAATGAAAAACTGTTTTTT
TRBV28	13	-	TRBJ1-5	TRBD1	CAGRQGYGQPQHF	TGTGCCGGCCGACAGGGGTACGGTCAGCCCCAGCATTTT
TRBV18	18	-	TRBJ1-2	TRBD1	CASSLTGTGGGGNYGYTF	TGTGCCAGCTCCCTTACCGGGACAGGGGGCGGCGGTAACTATGGCTACACCTTC
TRBV7-8	18	-	TRBJ1-3	-	CASSLSNRARFSGNTIYF	TGTGCCAGCAGCCTCTCAAACAGGGCGAGGTTCTCTGGAAACACCATATATTTT
TRBV10-3	14	-	TRBJ2-7	-	CAIREGRGRYEQYF	TGTGCCATCAGGGAGGGACGGGGTAGATACGAGCAGTACTTC
TRBV5-8	16	-	TRBJ2-7	TRBD2	CASSPAASTSGSEQYF	TGTGCCAGCAGCCCGGCCGCTTCGACTAGCGGGAGCGAGCAGTACTTC
TRBV5-4	15	-	TRBJ2-2	-	CASSFGDLLSGELFF	TGTGCCAGCAGCTTCGGCGACCTACTATCCGGGGAGCTGTTTTTT
TRBV5-1	17	-	TRBJ2-3	TRBD1	CASSRGQGYSRTDTQYF	TGCGCCAGCAGCAGGGGACAGGGCTACTCCCGCACAGATACGCAGTATTTT
TRBV10-2	15	-	TRBJ1-2	-	CASSQRMGGVSGYTF	TGCGCCAGCAGTCAAAGGATGGGGGGGGTATCCGGCTACACCTTC
TRBV5-1	15	-	TRBJ1-1	-	CASSPPVGQNTEAFF	TGCGCCAGCAGCCCACCCGTCGGGCAAAACACTGAAGCTTTCTTT
TRBV7-8	14	few	TRBJ2-1	TRBD2	CASSSGTSGGEQFF	TGTGCCAGCAGCTCCGGGACTAGCGGGGGCGAGCAGTTCTTC
TRBV2	15	few	TRBJ1-1	TRBD1	CASKIRQGMNTEAFF	TGTGCCAGCAAAATTCGACAGGGCATGAACACTGAAGCTTTCTTT
TRBV9	17	-	TRBJ1-1	TRBD1	CASSPVGGLTGVPEAFF	TGTGCCAGCAGCCCAGTCGGGGGGTTGACAGGGGTGCCTGAAGCTTTCTTT
TRBV30	14	-	TRBJ1-1	-	CAWRRPELNTEAFF	TGTGCCTGGAGGAGGCCCGAACTAAACACTGAAGCTTTCTTT
TRBV4-3	15	once	TRBJ1-4	-	CASRAGRKRNEKLFF	TGCGCCAGCAGAGCGGGTCGAAAAAGGAATGAAAAACTGTTTTTT
TRBV5-1	13	-	TRBJ1-4	-	CASSLVANEKLFF	TGCGCCAGCAGCTTAGTAGCTAATGAAAAACTGTTTTTT